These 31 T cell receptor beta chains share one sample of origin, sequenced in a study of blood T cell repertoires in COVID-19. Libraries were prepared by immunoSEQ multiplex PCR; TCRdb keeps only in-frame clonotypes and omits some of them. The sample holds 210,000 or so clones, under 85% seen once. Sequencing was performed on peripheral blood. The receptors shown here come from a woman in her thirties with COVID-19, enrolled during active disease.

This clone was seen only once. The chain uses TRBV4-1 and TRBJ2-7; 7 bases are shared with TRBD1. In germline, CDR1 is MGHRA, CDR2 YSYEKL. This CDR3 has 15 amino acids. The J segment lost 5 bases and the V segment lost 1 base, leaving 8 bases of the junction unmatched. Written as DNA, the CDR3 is TGCGCCAGCAGCCAAGGAGTGACAGGGATGGACGAGCAGTACTTC. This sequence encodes CASSQGVTGMDEQYF.

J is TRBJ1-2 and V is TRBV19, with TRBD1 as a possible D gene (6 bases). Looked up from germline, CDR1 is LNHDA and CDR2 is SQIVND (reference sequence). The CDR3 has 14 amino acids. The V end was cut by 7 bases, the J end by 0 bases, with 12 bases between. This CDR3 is CASMTGHTNYGYTF. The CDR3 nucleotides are TGTGCCAGTATGACGGGACACACTAACTATGGCTACACCTTC.

This CDR3 reads CASSPGGLAVDTQYF. CDR3 DNA sequence: TGTGCCAGCTCACCTGGCGGACTAGCGGTCGATACGCAGTATTTT. The chain recombines TRBV18 with TRBJ2-3; 10 nucleotides match TRBD2. CDR3 length equals 15 residues. Trimming at V came to 3 bases and at J to 6 bases, leaving 6 bases not matched to a gene. Germline V gene sequence: CDR1 KGHSH, CDR2 LQKENI.

In nucleotides, the CDR3 is TGTGCCAGCAGCCAAGACGGGGGGCTGGTCACTGAAGCTTTCTTT. Translating gives CASSQDGGLVTEAFF. The chain links TRBV3-1 (or the pseudogene TRBV3-2) to TRBJ1-1; perhaps TRBD1 as D (6 bases). CDR3 length equals 15 residues. V dropped 0 bases and J dropped 4 bases, with 12 bases sitting between them. Germline V gene sequence: CDR1 LGHDT, CDR2 YNNKEL (reference sequence).

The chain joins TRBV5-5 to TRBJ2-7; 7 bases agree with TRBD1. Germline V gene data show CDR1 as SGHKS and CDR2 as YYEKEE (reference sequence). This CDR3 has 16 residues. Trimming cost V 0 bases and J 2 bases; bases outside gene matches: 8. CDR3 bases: TGTGCCAGCAGCTTGGCCTTAGGACAGGCCACCTACGAGCAGTACTTC. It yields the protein CASSLALGQATYEQYF. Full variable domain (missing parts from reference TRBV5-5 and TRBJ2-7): DAGVTQSPTHLIKTRGQQVTLRCSPISGHKSVSWYQQVLGQGPQFIFQYYEKEERGRGNFPDRFSARQFPNYSSELNVNALLLGDSALYLCASSLALGQATYEQYFGPGTRLTVT.

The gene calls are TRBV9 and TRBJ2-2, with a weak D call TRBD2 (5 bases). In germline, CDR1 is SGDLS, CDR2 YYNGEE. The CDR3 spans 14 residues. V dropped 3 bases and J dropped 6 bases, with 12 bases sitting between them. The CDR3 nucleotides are TGTGCCAGCAGCGCCCAGAGGGCGCCCGGGGAGCTGTTTTTT. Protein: CASSAQRAPGELFF.

This CDR3 is CASSQAPGQTNYGYTF. As DNA, the CDR3 is TGCGCCAGCAGCCAAGCTCCGGGACAAACTAACTATGGCTACACCTTC. V is TRBV4-3 and J is TRBJ1-2; TRBD1 might be the D (6 bases). Germline V gene data show CDR1 as LGHNA and CDR2 as YSLEER. The CDR3 sequence is 16 residues long. The V end lost 1 base, the J end lost 0 bases, and 12 bases lay between the germline ends.

The CDR3 protein is CASSQDPPGDSYNEQFF. The DNA of the CDR3 is TGTGCCAGCAGCCAAGATCCACCCGGGGACAGCTACAATGAGCAGTTCTTC. V is TRBV14 and J is TRBJ2-1; TRBD1 matches 7 bases. CDR1 SGHDN and CDR2 FVKESK come from the germline V gene. V lost 0 bases to trimming and J lost 3 bases; unmatched junction nucleotides: 8. The CDR3 covers 17 residues.

CDR3 nucleotides: TGTGCCAGCAGTCCCCTGACAGGGATCCAAGAGACCCAGTACTTC. This codes for CASSPLTGIQETQYF. This chain links TRBV2 with TRBJ2-5, with 7 bases fitting TRBD1. CDR1 SNHLY and CDR2 FYNNEI come from the germline V gene. This CDR3 is built from 15 residues. Trimming at V came to 5 bases and at J to 1 base, leaving 7 bases not matched to a gene.

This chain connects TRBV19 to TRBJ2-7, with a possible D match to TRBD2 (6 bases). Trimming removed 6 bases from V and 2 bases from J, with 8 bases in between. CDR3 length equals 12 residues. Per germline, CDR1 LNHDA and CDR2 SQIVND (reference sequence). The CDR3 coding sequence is TGTGCCAGTAGGGCGGGACCCTACGAGCAGTACTTC. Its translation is CASRAGPYEQYF.

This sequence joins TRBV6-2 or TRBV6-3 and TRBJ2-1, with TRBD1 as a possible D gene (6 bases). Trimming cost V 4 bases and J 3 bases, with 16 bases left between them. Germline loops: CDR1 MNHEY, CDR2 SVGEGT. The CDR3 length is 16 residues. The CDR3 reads CASSSDRKGIYNEQFF. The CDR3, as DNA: TGTGCCAGCAGTTCCGACAGGAAAGGTATCTACAATGAGCAGTTCTTC.

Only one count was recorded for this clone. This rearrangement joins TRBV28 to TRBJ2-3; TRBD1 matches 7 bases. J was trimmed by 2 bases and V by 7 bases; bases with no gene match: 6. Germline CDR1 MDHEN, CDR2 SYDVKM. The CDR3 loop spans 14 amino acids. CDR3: CASTLQGVTDTQYF. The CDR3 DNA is TGTGCCAGCACTTTGCAGGGGGTCACAGATACGCAGTATTTT.

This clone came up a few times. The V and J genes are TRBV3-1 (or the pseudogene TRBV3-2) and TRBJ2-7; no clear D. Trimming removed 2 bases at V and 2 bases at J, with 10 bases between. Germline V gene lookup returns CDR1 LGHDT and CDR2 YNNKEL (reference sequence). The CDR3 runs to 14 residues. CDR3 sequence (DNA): TGTGCCAGCAGCCAACTCTGGGCCCCCTACGAGCAGTACTTC. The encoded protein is CASSQLWAPYEQYF.

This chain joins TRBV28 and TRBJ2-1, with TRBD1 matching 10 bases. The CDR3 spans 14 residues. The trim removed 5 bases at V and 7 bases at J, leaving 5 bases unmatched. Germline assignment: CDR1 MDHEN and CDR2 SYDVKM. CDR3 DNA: TGTGCCAGCAGTACCGGGACAGGGGTTAATGAGCAGTTCTTC. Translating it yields CASSTGTGVNEQFF.

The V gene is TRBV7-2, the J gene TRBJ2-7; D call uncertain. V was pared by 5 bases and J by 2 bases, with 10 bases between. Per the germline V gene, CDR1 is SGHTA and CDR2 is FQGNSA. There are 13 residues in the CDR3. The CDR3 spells CASSLSSAYEQYF. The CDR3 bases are TGTGCCAGCAGCCTCAGTTCCGCCTACGAGCAGTACTTC.

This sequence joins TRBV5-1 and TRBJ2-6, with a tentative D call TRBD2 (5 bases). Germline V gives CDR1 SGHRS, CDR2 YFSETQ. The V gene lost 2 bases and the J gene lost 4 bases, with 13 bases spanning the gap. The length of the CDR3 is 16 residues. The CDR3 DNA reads TGCGCCAGCAGCTTAGGAGGAGCGGCGGGGGCCAACGTCCTGACTTTC. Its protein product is CASSLGGAAGANVLTF.

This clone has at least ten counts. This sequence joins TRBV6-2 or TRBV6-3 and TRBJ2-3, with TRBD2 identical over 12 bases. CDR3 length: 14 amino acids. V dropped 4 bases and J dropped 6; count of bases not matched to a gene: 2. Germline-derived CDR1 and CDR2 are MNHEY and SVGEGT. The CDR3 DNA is TGTGCCAGCAGTTGGACTAGCGGGGTCGATACGCAGTATTTT. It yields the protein CASSWTSGVDTQYF.

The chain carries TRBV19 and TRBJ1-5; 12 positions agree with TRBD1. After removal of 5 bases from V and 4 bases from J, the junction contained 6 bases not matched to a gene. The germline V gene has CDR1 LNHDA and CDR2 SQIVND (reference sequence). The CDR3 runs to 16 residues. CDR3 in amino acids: CASSGTGGAGNQPQHF. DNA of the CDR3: TGTGCCAGTAGTGGGACAGGGGGCGCTGGGAATCAGCCCCAGCATTTT.

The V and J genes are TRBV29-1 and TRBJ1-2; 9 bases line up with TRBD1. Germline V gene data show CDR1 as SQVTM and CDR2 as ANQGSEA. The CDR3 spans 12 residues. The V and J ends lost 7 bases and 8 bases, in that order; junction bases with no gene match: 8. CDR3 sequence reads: CSGLRTGEGYTF. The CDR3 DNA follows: TGCAGCGGCCTACGGACAGGGGAAGGCTACACCTTC.

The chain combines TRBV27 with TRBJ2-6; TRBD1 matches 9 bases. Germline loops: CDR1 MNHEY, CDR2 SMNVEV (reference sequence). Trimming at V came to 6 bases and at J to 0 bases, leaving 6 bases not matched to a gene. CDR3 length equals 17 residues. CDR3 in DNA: TGTGCCAGCAGCCTGGGGACAGGGTCCTCTGGGGCCAACGTCCTGACTTTC. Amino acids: CASSLGTGSSGANVLTF.

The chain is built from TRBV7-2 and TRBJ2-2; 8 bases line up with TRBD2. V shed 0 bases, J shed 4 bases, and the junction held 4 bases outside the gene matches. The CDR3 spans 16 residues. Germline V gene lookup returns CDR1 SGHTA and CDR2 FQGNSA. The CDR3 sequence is CASSLAPGLVTGELFF. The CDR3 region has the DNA TGTGCCAGCAGCTTAGCGCCGGGACTAGTCACCGGGGAGCTGTTTTTT.

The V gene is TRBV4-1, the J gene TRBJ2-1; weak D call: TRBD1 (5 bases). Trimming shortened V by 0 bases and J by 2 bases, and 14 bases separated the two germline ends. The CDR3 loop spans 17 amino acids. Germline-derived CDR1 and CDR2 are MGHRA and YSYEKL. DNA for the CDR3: TGCGCCAGCAGCCAAGATCAAGGGGCGCAGGCCTACAATGAGCAGTTCTTC. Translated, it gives CASSQDQGAQAYNEQFF.

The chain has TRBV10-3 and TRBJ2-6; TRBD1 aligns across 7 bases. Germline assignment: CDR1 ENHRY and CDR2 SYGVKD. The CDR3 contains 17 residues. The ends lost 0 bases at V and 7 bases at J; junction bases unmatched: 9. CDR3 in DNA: TGTGCCATCAGTGAGTCGAACAGGGGATCGGGAGCCAACGTCCTGACTTTC. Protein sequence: CAISESNRGSGANVLTF.

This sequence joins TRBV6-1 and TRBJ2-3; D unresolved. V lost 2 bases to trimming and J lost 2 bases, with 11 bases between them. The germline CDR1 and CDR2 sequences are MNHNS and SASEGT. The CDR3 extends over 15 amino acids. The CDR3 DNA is TGTGCCAGCAGTGAACTGTCCGGGTACACAGATACGCAGTATTTT. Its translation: CASSELSGYTDTQYF.

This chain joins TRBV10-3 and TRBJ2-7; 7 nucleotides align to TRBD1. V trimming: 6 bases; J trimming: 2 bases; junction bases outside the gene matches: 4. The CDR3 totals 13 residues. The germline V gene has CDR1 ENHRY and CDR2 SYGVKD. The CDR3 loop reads CAIRGDSPYEQYF. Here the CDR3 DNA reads TGTGCCATCAGGGGGGACAGCCCCTACGAGCAGTACTTC.

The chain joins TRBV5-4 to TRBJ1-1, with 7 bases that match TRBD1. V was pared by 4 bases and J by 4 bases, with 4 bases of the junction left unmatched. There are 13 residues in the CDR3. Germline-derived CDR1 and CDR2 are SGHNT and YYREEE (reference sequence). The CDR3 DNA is TGTGCCAGCAGCGCCGGACAGGTCACTGAAGCTTTCTTT. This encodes CASSAGQVTEAFF.

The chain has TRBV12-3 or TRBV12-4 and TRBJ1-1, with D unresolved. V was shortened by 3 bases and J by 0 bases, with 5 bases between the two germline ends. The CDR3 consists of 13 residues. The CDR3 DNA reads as TGTGCCAGCAGTTTCTCTGTGAACACTGAAGCTTTCTTT. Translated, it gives CASSFSVNTEAFF.

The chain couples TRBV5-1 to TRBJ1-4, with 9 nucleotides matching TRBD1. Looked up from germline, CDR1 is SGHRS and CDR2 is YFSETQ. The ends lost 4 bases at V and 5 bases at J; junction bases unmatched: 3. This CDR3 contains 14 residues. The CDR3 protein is CASSHGTGNEKLFF. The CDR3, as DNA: TGCGCCAGCAGCCACGGGACAGGGAATGAAAAACTGTTTTTT.

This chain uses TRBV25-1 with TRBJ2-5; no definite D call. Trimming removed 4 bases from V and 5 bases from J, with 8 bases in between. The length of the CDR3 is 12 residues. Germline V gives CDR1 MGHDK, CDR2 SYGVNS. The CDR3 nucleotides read TGTGCCAGCAGTGCGCGGAAGGAGACCCAGTACTTC. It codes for CASSARKETQYF.

CDR3 sequence reads: CASSLNGRGTQYF. CDR3 coding DNA: TGTGCCAGCAGTTTAAATGGGCGGGGGACCCAGTACTTC. J is TRBJ2-5 and V is TRBV27, with D perhaps matching TRBD2 (6 bases). Germline assignment: CDR1 MNHEY and CDR2 SMNVEV (reference sequence). The V and J ends lost 2 bases and 7 bases respectively, with 11 bases between them. This CDR3 has 13 amino acids.

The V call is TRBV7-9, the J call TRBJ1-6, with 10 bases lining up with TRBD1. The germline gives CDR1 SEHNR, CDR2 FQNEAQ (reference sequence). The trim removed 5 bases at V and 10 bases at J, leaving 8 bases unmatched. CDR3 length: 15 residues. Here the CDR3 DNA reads TGTGCCAGCAGCCACGACAGGGGGCGCTTATCACCCCTCCACTTT. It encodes CASSHDRGRLSPLHF.